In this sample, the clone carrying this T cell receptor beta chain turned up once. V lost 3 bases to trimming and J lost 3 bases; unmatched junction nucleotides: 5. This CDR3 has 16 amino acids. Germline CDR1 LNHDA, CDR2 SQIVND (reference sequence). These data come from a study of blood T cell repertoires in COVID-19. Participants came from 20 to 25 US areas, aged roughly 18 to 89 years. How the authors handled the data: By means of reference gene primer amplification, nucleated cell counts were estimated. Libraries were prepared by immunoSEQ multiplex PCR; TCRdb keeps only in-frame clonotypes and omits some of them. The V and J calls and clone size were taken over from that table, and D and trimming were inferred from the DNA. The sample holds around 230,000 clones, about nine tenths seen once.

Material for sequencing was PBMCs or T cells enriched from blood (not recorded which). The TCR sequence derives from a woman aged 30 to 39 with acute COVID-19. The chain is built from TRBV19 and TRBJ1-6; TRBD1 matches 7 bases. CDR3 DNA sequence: TGTGCCAGTAGTATGAGGGGGCAGGGCTATAATTCACCCCTCCACTTT. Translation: CASSMRGQGYNSPLHF.